This T cell receptor beta chain was obtained from a study of cytomegalovirus exposure and HLA in healthy donors. As for the study in general: Prior work identified roughly 120 million unique TCR beta sequences in 150 million to 200 million T cells. Study findings and constraints: Most sequenced TCRs were rare (though some public TCRs occurred in many donors). Cytomegalovirus association was assigned to around 150 TCR beta chains.

The PCR was carried out with 60 Vbeta primers and 13 Jbeta primers. The protocol was immunoSEQ multiplex PCR, while the TCRdb copy is restricted to in-frame clones and leaves out a portion. The sample has 84,000 or so clones, 62% seen once; the top ten hold about 5.4%. Germline CDR1 and CDR2: SEHNR and FQNEAQ (reference sequence). This CDR3 spans 12 amino acids. In regard to this clone: Its antigen is as yet unknown. The junction does not match germline at one end; this may be a read error.

There were likely unrecorded immune exposures, though donors were nominally healthy when sampled. The sequence came from a woman in her thirties in good health and CMV-seropositive. The rearrangement links TRBV7-9 to TRBJ2-1, with 9 bases matching TRBD1. Sequenced material: PBMCs. For the CDR3, the DNA is TGTTCCAGCAGCCTCACAGGGGGCGGGTATATCTTC. Amino acids: CSSSLTGGGYIF.